Below are 27 T cell receptor beta chains sequenced from a single sample in a study of Tregs in tolerant kidney transplant recipients. Sequencing was performed with immunoSEQ multiplex PCR; in TCRdb, only in-frame clones are kept and a portion is missing. This sample has under 300,000 clones, with approximately 83% found just once. Source material: CD4+ T cells from blood. Receptor source: a human donor in good health.

The CDR3 bases are TGTGCCAGCTCACCGAGGGGAGACAGGGGTAGCAATCAGCCCCAGCATTTT. Amino acids: CASSPRGDRGSNQPQHF. This sequence joins TRBV18 and TRBJ1-5; TRBD1 matches 8 bases. Germline assignment: CDR1 KGHSH and CDR2 LQKENI. Trimming took 3 bases from V and 0 from J; bases not matched to a gene: 7. This CDR3 has 17 residues.

A single count supports this clone. The J gene is TRBJ2-2, the V gene TRBV6-4; no reliable D call. This CDR3 has 15 residues. V lost 2 bases and J lost 5, with 12 bases in between. Germline loops: CDR1 MRHNA, CDR2 SNTAGT. The CDR3 loop is CASSDGVWGTGELFF. DNA for the CDR3: TGTGCCAGCAGTGACGGAGTTTGGGGTACCGGGGAGCTGTTTTTT.

The chain links TRBV5-1 to TRBJ1-2; weak D call: TRBD1 (5 bases). This CDR3 comprises 14 residues. The V end was cut by 1 base, the J end by 4 bases, with 11 bases between. Per the germline V gene, CDR1 is SGHRS and CDR2 is YFSETQ. CDR3 residues: CASSLSSGTYGYTF. DNA of the CDR3: TGCGCCAGCAGCTTGAGTTCAGGGACCTATGGCTACACCTTC.

V usage is TRBV7-6 and J usage is TRBJ2-1; weak D call: TRBD2 (5 bases). The germline V gene has CDR1 SGHVS and CDR2 FNYEAQ. V lost 5 bases, J lost 4 bases, and 9 bases lay in between. The CDR3 is 13 amino acids. The CDR3 DNA reads TGTGCCAGCAGCAAGGACTCTTACAATGAGCAGTTCTTC. Protein: CASSKDSYNEQFF.

This chain links TRBV7-2 with TRBJ2-3; D unresolved. The germline gives CDR1 SGHTA, CDR2 FQGNSA. V was cut by 6 bases and J by 2 bases, with 15 bases left in between. This CDR3 is 15 amino acids long. The CDR3 loop reads CASSQELGFTDTQYF. For the CDR3, the DNA is TGTGCCAGCAGTCAGGAGCTGGGGTTCACAGATACGCAGTATTTT.

Turning to this clone: A read error may account for a junction end that differs from germline. This chain uses TRBV7-7 with TRBJ2-5; D is uncertain. Germline CDR1 and CDR2: SSHAT and FNYEAQ (reference sequence). The CDR3 loop spans 14 amino acids. The CDR3 DNA follows: TGTGCTAGCAGCTTAGCTGGGCCGGCGGAGACCCAGTACTTC. Translated: CASSLAGPAETQYF.

The V call is TRBV10-3, the J call TRBJ2-5, with D unresolved. The germline CDR1 and CDR2 sequences are ENHRY and SYGVKD. V shed 2 bases and J shed 3 bases, with 4 bases lying between them. This CDR3 is built from 12 residues. CDR3 protein: CAISEVEETQYF. The CDR3 DNA sequence: TGTGCCATCAGTGAGGTCGAAGAGACCCAGTACTTC.

The chain uses TRBV5-8 and TRBJ2-1; 9 positions match TRBD2. V gave up 6 bases and J gave up 4 bases; unmatched junction bases: 5. The CDR3 covers 14 residues. In germline, CDR1 is SGHTS, CDR2 YDEGEE. This CDR3 reads CASNQLAGYNEQFF. The DNA for the CDR3 is TGTGCCAGCAATCAACTAGCGGGTTACAATGAGCAGTTCTTC. Using reference TRBV5-8 and TRBJ2-1 for the parts outside the CDR3, the full variable domain is EAGVTQSPTHLIKTRGQQATLRCSPISGHTSVYWYQQALGLGLQFLLWYDEGEERNRGNFPPRFSGRQFPNYSSELNVNALELEDSALYLCASNQLAGYNEQFFGPGTRLTVL.

This clone was observed a handful of times. One junction end does not reproduce the germline sequence, and a read error may be involved. In DNA form, the CDR3 reads TGTGCTAGCAGCTCCGGACAGGGGCCTACGGAGACCCAGTACTTC. This codes for CASSSGQGPTETQYF. The J gene is TRBJ2-5, the V gene TRBV7-7, with TRBD1 matching 9 bases. This CDR3 contains 15 residues. CDR1 and CDR2 from the germline V gene are SSHAT and FNYEAQ (reference sequence).

This chain links TRBV5-1 with TRBJ2-5, with 8 nucleotides matching TRBD2. The J call may be faulty, since TRBJ2-7 better matches the DNA end. This CDR3 contains 14 residues. The germline CDR1 and CDR2 sequences are SGHRS and YFSETQ. CDR3 nucleotides: TGCGCCAGCAGCGTAGTAGCGGGACACTACGAGCAGTACTTC. Its protein product is CASSVVAGHYEQYF.

This rearrangement joins TRBV7-9 to TRBJ1-1; 9 nucleotides agree with TRBD1. CDR1 and CDR2 from the germline V gene are SEHNR and FQNEAQ (reference sequence). V was clipped by 5 bases and J by 0 bases; unmatched bases: 7. This CDR3 has 16 residues. The CDR3 DNA follows: TGTGCCAGCAGCCCGGGACAGGGAGCCATGAACACTGAAGCTTTCTTT. It translates to CASSPGQGAMNTEAFF.

This rearrangement joins TRBV2 to TRBJ1-2; 9 positions agree with TRBD1. Germline V gene data show CDR1 as SNHLY and CDR2 as FYNNEI. This CDR3 contains 15 residues. The V segment lost 6 bases and the J segment 0 bases; nucleotides outside the gene matches: 5. The CDR3 coding sequence is TGTGCCAGCAGACCCGGGACAGGGTCTAACTATGGCTACACCTTC. As protein: CASRPGTGSNYGYTF.

CDR3 nucleotides: TGTGCCAGCCGACAGGATATGAACACTGAAGCTTTCTTT. Its translation: CASRQDMNTEAFF. The genes are TRBV2 and TRBJ1-1, with D perhaps matching TRBD1 (6 bases). CDR1 and CDR2 from the germline V gene are SNHLY and FYNNEI. The CDR3 consists of 13 residues. The V gene lost 8 bases and the J gene lost 0 bases, with 10 bases spanning the gap.

This clone was seen a single time. The chain is built from TRBV5-1 and TRBJ1-4, with 8 bases matching TRBD1. CDR1 and CDR2 from the germline V gene are SGHRS and YFSETQ. CDR3 size: 14 residues. V shed 3 bases and J 7 bases; nucleotides not matched to a gene: 5. The CDR3 bases are TGCGCCAGCAGCTCCCCAGGGGGCGGTGAAAAACTGTTTTTT. It encodes CASSSPGGGEKLFF.

This chain connects TRBV6-6 to TRBJ2-5; no definite D call. CDR3 length equals 14 residues. Per the germline V gene, CDR1 is MNHNY and CDR2 is SVGAGI (reference sequence). Deletions cut 3 bases from V and 1 base from J, with 9 bases between. CDR3 DNA: TGTGCCAGCAGTTATGGGCCAGCCCAAGAGACCCAGTACTTC. Amino acid sequence: CASSYGPAQETQYF.

This clone was detected only once. J is TRBJ2-5 and V is TRBV18; TRBD2 might be the D (6 bases). Germline lookup yields CDR1 KGHSH and CDR2 LQKENI. The CDR3 runs 14 residues. With 2 bases removed from V and 4 bases from J, the gap between germline ends came to 11 bases. CDR3 DNA: TGTGCCAGCTCACCATCGGGGGTGTTAGAGACCCAGTACTTC. Its protein product is CASSPSGVLETQYF.

CDR3 amino acids: CASSLVRDRRAEQYF. In DNA form, the CDR3 reads TGTGCCAGCAGCTTAGTCCGGGACAGGCGGGCCGAGCAGTACTTC. J is TRBJ2-7 and V is TRBV7-9; 8 nucleotides line up with TRBD1. The germline gives CDR1 SEHNR, CDR2 FQNEAQ (reference sequence). This CDR3 has 15 residues. V lost 1 base to trimming and J lost 6 bases; unmatched junction nucleotides: 8.

The rearrangement links TRBV11-3 to TRBJ2-2, with 8 bases that match TRBD2. Germline V gene lookup returns CDR1 SGHNT and CDR2 YENEEA. The CDR3 is made up of 16 amino acids. The V and J ends lost 5 bases and 4 bases, in that order; junction bases with no gene match: 9. Here the CDR3 reads CASSAGGFGTTGELFF. The CDR3 DNA is TGTGCCAGCAGCGCGGGGGGTTTCGGGACCACCGGGGAGCTGTTTTTT. The whole variable domain, remainder taken from reference TRBV11-3 and TRBJ2-2, is EAGVVQSPRYKIIEKKQPVAFWCNPISGHNTLYWYLQNLGQGPELLIRYENEEAVDDSQLPKDRFSAERLKGVDSTLKIQPAELGDSAVYLCASSAGGFGTTGELFFGEGSRLTVL.

The sample holds one count of this clone. This rearrangement joins TRBV12-5 to TRBJ2-3; 12 bases align to TRBD2. This CDR3 spans 16 amino acids. Trimming at V came to 8 bases and at J to 3 bases, leaving 9 bases not matched to a gene. Germline lookup yields CDR1 LGHNT and CDR2 FRNRAP. CDR3: CASKARTSGKTDTQYF. The CDR3 DNA is TGTGCTAGTAAGGCCAGGACTAGCGGGAAGACAGATACGCAGTATTTT.

The rearrangement links TRBV18 to TRBJ2-7; 9 bases line up with TRBD1. V was clipped by 3 bases and J by 3 bases; unmatched bases: 3. This CDR3 contains 14 residues. The V gene's germline CDR1 is KGHSH and CDR2 LQKENI. The CDR3 DNA is TGTGCCAGCTCACCGGGACAGGGTCACTACGAGCAGTACTTC. It encodes CASSPGQGHYEQYF.

The chain has TRBV6-5 and TRBJ1-2, with D uncertain. This CDR3 is 13 amino acids long. Trimming took off 5 bases at V and 0 bases at J, with 7 bases between the two ends. The germline CDR1 and CDR2 sequences are MNHEY and SVGAGI. The CDR3 region is CASSGGPNYGYTF. The CDR3 nucleotides are TGTGCCAGCAGTGGTGGACCTAACTATGGCTACACCTTC.

The chain uses TRBV4-1 and TRBJ2-7; 7 positions match TRBD2. Trimming took 1 base from V and 3 from J; bases not matched to a gene: 3. The germline V gene encodes CDR1 MGHRA and CDR2 YSYEKL. This CDR3 has 14 amino acids. In nucleotides, the CDR3 is TGCGCCAGCAGCCAAGGGGAGGGGCGCTACGAGCAGTACTTC. This sequence encodes CASSQGEGRYEQYF.

The chain joins TRBV19 to TRBJ1-2; TRBD1 aligns across 8 bases. Germline trimming cut 8 bases from V and 4 bases from J; bases unmatched to any gene: 18. Germline values: CDR1 LNHDA, CDR2 SQIVND (reference sequence). The CDR3 has 17 residues. In DNA form, the CDR3 reads TGTGCCAGTCTCCACTGGGACAGGTATTCCCCTACCTATGGCTACACCTTC. Its protein product is CASLHWDRYSPTYGYTF.

The V call is TRBV10-3, the J call TRBJ1-1, with 10 bases matching TRBD1. The CDR3 is made up of 14 amino acids. V dropped 4 bases and J dropped 3; count of bases not matched to a gene: 2. CDR1 and CDR2 (germline): ENHRY, SYGVKD. CDR3 sequence reads: CAISVTGGHTEAFF. The CDR3 DNA reads as TGTGCCATCAGTGTGACAGGGGGCCACACTGAAGCTTTCTTT.

This clone was detected only a few times. The V gene is TRBV7-9, the J gene TRBJ2-1, with 7 bases fitting TRBD1. V trimming: 8 bases; J trimming: 6 bases; junction bases outside the gene matches: 4. This CDR3 contains 12 residues. Germline assignment: CDR1 SEHNR and CDR2 FQNEAQ (reference sequence). The CDR3 DNA is TGTGCCAGCCGGGCAGGGGGCAATGAGCAGTTCTTC. The encoded protein is CASRAGGNEQFF.

This clone was recorded only once. The chain couples TRBV5-1 to TRBJ2-5, with 7 nucleotides matching TRBD1. V gave up 4 bases and J gave up 5 bases; unmatched junction bases: 5. The CDR3 is made up of 13 amino acids. The germline CDR1 and CDR2 sequences are SGHRS and YFSETQ. The CDR3 sequence: CASSGTGVETQYF. Written as DNA, the CDR3 is TGCGCCAGCAGCGGTACAGGGGTGGAGACCCAGTACTTC.

The chain joins TRBV6-5 to TRBJ1-5; 7 bases align to TRBD1. The CDR3 spans 14 residues. From germline, CDR1 is MNHEY and CDR2 SVGAGI. V lost 0 bases, J lost 7 bases, and 3 bases stayed unmatched. The CDR3 DNA sequence: TGTGCCAGCAGTTACTCGAGACAGGGCCAGCCCCAGCATTTT. Its translation is CASSYSRQGQPQHF.